Below are 11 T cell receptor beta chains sequenced from a single sample in a study of blood T cell repertoires in COVID-19. Method: immunoSEQ multiplex PCR; TCRdb's copy keeps in-frame clones and lacks some. This sample has about 140,000 clones; roughly 85% occur once, and the top ten carry roughly 3.6%. Sequencing used peripheral blood. The receptors originated from a man in his 60s with acute or convalescent COVID-19.

The chain employs TRBV27 and TRBJ1-4; D gene ambiguous. Trimming removed 4 bases at V and 8 bases at J, with 11 bases between. CDR1 is MNHEY and CDR2 is SMNVEV in the germline V gene (reference sequence). CDR3 size: 13 residues. This chain's CDR3 is CASSSASGEKLFF. DNA of the CDR3: TGTGCCAGCAGTTCAGCGTCCGGGGAAAAACTGTTTTTT. Supplemented by reference TRBV27 and TRBJ1-4, the full variable domain reads EAQVTQNPRYLITVTGKKLTVTCSQNMNHEYMSWYRQDPGLGLRQIYYSMNVEVTDKGDVPEGYKVSRKEKRNFPLILESPSPNQTSLYFCASSSASGEKLFFGSGTQLSVL.

This chain links TRBV19 with TRBJ2-1, with TRBD1 matching over 9 bases. This CDR3 has 17 residues. V was clipped by 5 bases and J by 2 bases; unmatched bases: 10. The germline CDR1 and CDR2 sequences are LNHDA and SQIVND (reference sequence). The DNA of the CDR3 is TGTGCCAGTAGTGGCCGGGACAGGGTAGCCGCCTACAATGAGCAGTTCTTC. It specifies CASSGRDRVAAYNEQFF.

The chain joins TRBV2 to TRBJ2-1; no firm D call. The V gene's germline CDR1 is SNHLY and CDR2 FYNNEI. V shed 7 bases and J shed 8 bases, with 12 bases lying between them. The CDR3 contains 12 residues. The CDR3 nucleotides read TGTGCCAGCACCCGTTTTGTCGATGAGCAGTTCTTC. This sequence encodes CASTRFVDEQFF. Looking up the rest from reference TRBV2 and TRBJ2-1 gives the full variable domain: EPEVTQTPSHQVTQMGQEVILRCVPISNHLYFYWYRQILGQKVEFLVSFYNNEISEKSEIFDDQFSVERPDGSNFTLKIRSTKLEDSAMYFCASTRFVDEQFFGPGTRLTVL.

A single count supports this clone. The V call is TRBV15, the J call TRBJ1-6; possible D gene TRBD1, 5 bases. Trimming took 0 bases from V and 6 from J, leaving 15 bases between them. The CDR3 covers 17 residues. Germline CDR1 and CDR2: LNHNV and YYDKDF (reference sequence). In DNA, the CDR3 is TGTGCCACCAGCAGAGATGGTTCAGGGTCGGGTAATTCACCCCTCCACTTT. Its protein is CATSRDGSGSGNSPLHF.

The chain couples TRBV2 to TRBJ1-3; 8 bases match TRBD1. Looked up from germline, CDR1 is SNHLY and CDR2 is FYNNEI. The CDR3 has 16 amino acids. V lost 6 bases to trimming and J lost 0 bases; unmatched junction nucleotides: 7. CDR3 amino acids: CASSPGTGFSGNTIYF. CDR3 bases: TGTGCCAGCAGCCCCGGGACAGGTTTCTCTGGAAACACCATATATTTT.

This clone was seen only a few times. This chain links TRBV9 with TRBJ2-2, with TRBD1 as a possible D gene (6 bases). Per germline, CDR1 SGDLS and CDR2 YYNGEE. V was shortened by 3 bases and J by 4 bases, with 19 bases between the two germline ends. The CDR3 covers 17 residues. CDR3: CASSARGTFPFTGELFF. The CDR3 DNA follows: TGTGCCAGCAGCGCCCGAGGGACATTCCCTTTCACCGGGGAGCTGTTTTTT.

This clone occurred a few times. The V call is TRBV7-8, the J call TRBJ1-2, with no clear D. Per germline, CDR1 SGHVS and CDR2 FQNEAQ. Trimming pared 5 bases from V and 7 bases from J, leaving 14 bases between. This CDR3 is 13 amino acids long. CDR3 in amino acids: CASSTHLGAGYTF. CDR3 in DNA: TGTGCCAGCAGCACCCACCTAGGCGCTGGCTACACCTTC.

The CDR3 DNA follows: TGCGCCAGCAGCTTGACAGTCTCTTCTAACTATGGCTACACCTTC. Translating gives CASSLTVSSNYGYTF. The chain couples TRBV5-1 to TRBJ1-2; D gene uncertain. Trimming cost V 1 base and J 0 bases, with 10 bases left between them. This CDR3 comprises 15 residues. Germline CDR1 SGHRS, CDR2 YFSETQ.

The chain combines TRBV5-1 with TRBJ1-1; D unresolved. Germline CDR1 and CDR2: SGHRS and YFSETQ. CDR3 length: 14 amino acids. Between the trimmed V and J ends, which lost 3 bases and 4 bases, there was a span of 13 bases. As DNA, the CDR3 is TGCGCCAGCAGCTGGAGGCCGGGCAGCACTGAAGCTTTCTTT. Translation gives CASSWRPGSTEAFF.

This chain uses TRBV3-1 (or the pseudogene TRBV3-2) with TRBJ2-5; 10 bases match TRBD2. V lost 0 bases to trimming and J lost 6 bases; unmatched junction nucleotides: 7. The germline CDR1 and CDR2 sequences are LGHDT and YNNKEL (reference sequence). This CDR3 region has 16 residues. Here the CDR3 reads CASSQELAGDLKTQYF. Written as DNA, the CDR3 is TGTGCCAGCAGCCAAGAGCTAGCGGGAGATCTAAAGACCCAGTACTTC.

The chain is built from TRBV6-5 and TRBJ1-6; 9 bases line up with TRBD1. The germline V gene encodes CDR1 MNHEY and CDR2 SVGAGI. Germline trimming cut 6 bases from V and 9 bases from J; bases unmatched to any gene: 6. The CDR3 sequence is 14 residues long. CDR3 region: CASRGGQGGSPLHF. The CDR3 DNA reads TGTGCCAGCAGAGGGGGACAGGGAGGTTCACCCCTCCACTTT.